This T cell receptor (beta chain) originates from a study of PD-1 blockade in mismatch repair-deficient tumors. Across the study: Enrolled about 2012-2016, patients had progressing, pretreated mismatch repair-deficient cancers of about a dozen types.

TCR sequencing covered a few patients who responded to pembrolizumab. Assay used: immunoSEQ multiplex PCR; TCRdb lists only in-frame clones, some missing. The sample yields about 130,000 clones, roughly 90% seen once. Germline V gives CDR1 LNHDA, CDR2 SQIVND (reference sequence). Trimming took off 6 bases at V and 0 bases at J, with 11 bases between the two ends. The CDR3 length is 14 residues. Comment on this clone: Its antigen remains unknown.

Overall study findings and caveats: After pembrolizumab, tumor-resident clones rose rapidly, then generally contracted before radiologic responses.

This sample comprised peripheral blood, obtained 70 to 73 weeks after starting pembrolizumab. This sequence originates from an adult with mismatch repair-deficient cancer. The chain carries TRBV19 and TRBJ1-1; maybe TRBD1 (5 bases). DNA for the CDR3: TGTGCCAGTAGCTTCGCAGGGTTGAACACTGAAGCTTTCTTT. Its protein is CASSFAGLNTEAFF.